This T cell receptor beta chain originates from a study of blood T cell repertoires in COVID-19. Study background: The study drew acute and convalescent COVID-19 samples from the United States, Italy and Spain. Sources were T cells, B-cell-depleted T cells, or PBMCs; the material itself was cDNA or gDNA.

CDR1 is SGHNT, CDR2 YENEEA, per germline. V lost 1 base, J lost 0 bases, and 9 bases stayed unmatched. The CDR3 spans 19 residues. As handled by the study authors: Amplification from reference gene primers served as the basis for estimated nucleated cell counts. The assay was immunoSEQ multiplex PCR, and TCRdb's table has in-frame clones only and misses some. V and J calls and clone size follow that table, whereas D and trimming were derived from the DNA. The sample includes a few hundred thousand clones, 80% of them seen just once. The V call is TRBV11-3, the J call TRBJ2-6, with TRBD2 matching over 7 bases. The sequencing input was peripheral blood. This receptor was taken from an older woman with acute or convalescent COVID-19. CDR3 protein: CASSLVQRTRRSGANVLTF. The CDR3 DNA follows: TGTGCCAGCAGCTTAGTCCAACGGACTAGACGCTCTGGGGCCAACGTCCTGACTTTC.